The 14 T cell receptor beta chains reported below all come from one sample, sequenced in a study of blood T cell repertoires in COVID-19. TCRdb's table, derived via immunoSEQ multiplex PCR, lists solely in-frame clones and lacks some. The sample has about 130,000 clones, 75% to 90% seen once. Sequencing was done on a sample of peripheral blood. The receptor source for this set is a woman aged 50 to 60 who had recovered from COVID-19.

The chain carries TRBV5-1 and TRBJ2-5; D is ambiguous. From germline, CDR1 is SGHRS and CDR2 YFSETQ. CDR3 length: 11 amino acids. Trimming cost V 7 bases and J 5 bases, with 9 bases left between them. CDR3 region: CASAIGETQYF. The CDR3 DNA follows: TGCGCCAGCGCAATCGGGGAGACCCAGTACTTC.

The chain couples TRBV4-2 to TRBJ2-7, with D perhaps matching TRBD2 (6 bases). Trimming shortened V by 4 bases and J by 3 bases, and 19 bases separated the two germline ends. Germline V CDR1 and CDR2: LGHNA, YNFKEQ. The CDR3 is 16 amino acids. The CDR3 sequence is CASSPGGRIEGYEQYF. Written as DNA, the CDR3 is TGTGCCAGCAGCCCCGGGGGACGTATTGAGGGCTACGAGCAGTACTTC.

CDR3 sequence reads: CASRGDRYSNQPQHF. CDR3 coding DNA: TGTGCCAGCAGGGGAGATAGATATAGCAATCAGCCCCAGCATTTT. The chain uses TRBV19 and TRBJ1-5, with D perhaps matching TRBD1 (6 bases). CDR3 length: 15 residues. Germline CDR1 is LNHDA and CDR2 is SQIVND (reference sequence). Trimming pared 9 bases from V and 0 bases from J, leaving 15 bases between.

V usage is TRBV11-3 and J usage is TRBJ1-2; D perhaps matches TRBD1 (5 bases). V was pared by 5 bases and J by 7 bases, with 17 bases between. The germline gives CDR1 SGHNT, CDR2 YENEEA. This CDR3 contains 14 residues. CDR3 coding DNA: TGTGCCAGCAGCCCAGACGGCAGGGCCAGTGGCTACACCTTC. Its protein product is CASSPDGRASGYTF.

This chain's CDR3 is CASSERTILTKYF. The CDR3 nucleotides read TGTGCCAGCAGCGAAAGGACTATTCTCACCAAGTATTTT. This rearrangement joins TRBV7-2 to TRBJ2-3; D perhaps matches TRBD2 (6 bases). The CDR3 is made up of 13 amino acids. With 5 bases removed from V and 13 bases from J, the gap between germline ends came to 19 bases. Germline-derived CDR1 and CDR2 are SGHTA and FQGNSA.

This clone was counted once. The chain couples TRBV6-2 or TRBV6-3 to TRBJ2-5, with TRBD2 identical over 14 bases. With 6 bases clipped from V and 4 bases from J, the junction kept 16 bases outside the gene matches. The CDR3 runs 19 residues. Looked up from germline, CDR1 is MNHEY and CDR2 is SVGEGT. CDR3 DNA sequence: TGTGCCAGCAGCCCAGCCACAGGTTCGGGGACTAGCGGGAGAGAGACCCAGTACTTC. Translating it yields CASSPATGSGTSGRETQYF.

The chain combines TRBV6-6 with TRBJ2-3, with 7 positions matching TRBD1. Per the germline V gene, CDR1 is MNHNY and CDR2 is SVGAGI (reference sequence). V gave up 11 bases and J gave up 3 bases; unmatched junction bases: 5. This CDR3 has 12 residues. Here the CDR3 reads CAAQGWTDTQYF. The CDR3 DNA reads as TGTGCCGCACAGGGGTGGACAGATACGCAGTATTTT.

This rearrangement joins TRBV7-2 to TRBJ2-2, with TRBD2 as a possible D gene (5 bases). This CDR3 region has 15 residues. CDR1 is SGHTA, CDR2 FQGNSA, per germline. V lost 5 bases and J 0 bases, leaving 10 bases between the germline ends. The DNA of the CDR3 is TGTGCCAGCAGCCGGCCGGGAACGAACACCGGGGAGCTGTTTTTT. Encoded protein: CASSRPGTNTGELFF. Full variable domain (rest looked up from reference TRBV7-2 and TRBJ2-2): GAGVSQSPSNKVTEKGKDVELRCDPISGHTALYWYRQSLGQGLEFLIYFQGNSAPDKSGLPSDRFSAERTGGSVSTLTIQRTQQEDSAVYLCASSRPGTNTGELFFGEGSRLTVL.

This clone came up once. This chain links TRBV6-5 with TRBJ1-2, with TRBD1 identical over 7 bases. V was clipped by 0 bases and J by 8 bases; unmatched bases: 3. This CDR3 region has 13 residues. CDR1 and CDR2 (germline): MNHEY, SVGAGI. The CDR3 nucleotides read TGTGCCAGCAGTTACTCCCTGACAGGGGGCTACACCTTC. Protein sequence: CASSYSLTGGYTF.

At least ten counts were recorded for this clone. V usage is TRBV18 and J usage is TRBJ2-7, with TRBD2 matching over 9 bases. This CDR3 spans 15 amino acids. Germline V lookup: CDR1 KGHSH, CDR2 LQKENI. V lost 6 bases to trimming and J lost 0 bases; unmatched junction nucleotides: 6. The CDR3 region is CASSRRTSDSYEQYF. The CDR3 nucleotides read TGTGCCAGCTCCCGGAGGACTAGCGACTCCTACGAGCAGTACTTC. Filled out from reference TRBV18 and TRBJ2-7, the complete variable domain reads NAGVMQNPRHLVRRRGQEARLRCSPMKGHSHVYWYRQLPEEGLKFMVYLQKENIIDESGMPKERFSAEFPKEGPSILRIQQVVRGDSAAYFCASSRRTSDSYEQYFGPGTRLTVT.

The chain links TRBV7-3 to TRBJ1-1; the match to TRBD1 covers 8 bases. Germline V lookup: CDR1 SGHTA, CDR2 FQGTGA. CDR3 size: 13 residues. V lost 2 bases and J lost 4; bases outside the gene matches: 0. The CDR3 DNA sequence: TGTGCCAGCAGCTTAGGACAGGGCACTGAAGCTTTCTTT. Translation gives CASSLGQGTEAFF.

The chain combines TRBV2 with TRBJ1-2; the match to TRBD1 covers 11 bases. The CDR3 contains 14 residues. Germline V gene sequence: CDR1 SNHLY, CDR2 FYNNEI. V lost 5 bases to trimming and J lost 3 bases; unmatched junction nucleotides: 2. This chain's CDR3 is CASSRDRGDYGYTF. Written as DNA, the CDR3 is TGTGCCAGCAGTCGGGACAGGGGGGACTATGGCTACACCTTC.

This CDR3 reads CATSDFRQGDGGYTF. In nucleotides, the CDR3 is TGTGCCACCAGTGATTTTAGACAGGGGGATGGTGGCTACACCTTC. This chain joins TRBV24-1 and TRBJ1-2, with 9 bases identical to TRBD1. Germline V gene lookup returns CDR1 KGHDR and CDR2 SFDVKD. Germline trimming cut 1 base from V and 7 bases from J; bases unmatched to any gene: 6. The CDR3 loop spans 15 amino acids.

The V call is TRBV2, the J call TRBJ1-5, with TRBD1 matching over 10 bases. J was trimmed by 4 bases and V by 7 bases; bases with no gene match: 4. Per the germline V gene, CDR1 is SNHLY and CDR2 is FYNNEI. This CDR3 contains 14 residues. The CDR3 is CASIPGQGNQPQHF. The CDR3 DNA sequence: TGTGCCAGCATTCCGGGACAGGGGAATCAGCCCCAGCATTTT.